This is a list of T cell receptor beta chains from one sample in a study of T-cell reconstitution after alpha-beta-depleted transplantation in children. One entry per CDR3 protein, called by TCRdb with MiXCR from the PCR reads. The repertoire has hundreds of thousands of distinct CDR3 sequences, roughly 13% of them found once; the top ten carry around 2%. The starting material was PBMCs, mostly from graft donor cells, obtained 360 days after TCRalphabeta/CD19-depleted stem cell transplant. These TCRs come from a male patient between 10 and 17 years old who had a stem cell transplant for acute myeloid leukemia, so the T cells may come from the graft donor. Both conserved end residues are part of each CDR3. A D gene is named only where the DNA matches it firmly. The listing skips clone size in some rows; elsewhere it reads once, few, many or a size class.

size	D	V	J	DNA	CDR3
many	TRBD2	TRBV5-1	TRBJ2-5	TGCGCCAGCAGCTTGATGCTAGCGGGAGGTGTTGGAGAGACCCAGTACTTC	CASSLMLAGGVGETQYF
many	TRBD2	TRBV28	TRBJ2-7	TGTGCCAGCAGTTTTAACCCCACTAGCGGGAGCTCCTACGAGCAGTACTTC	CASSFNPTSGSSYEQYF
many	TRBD2	TRBV2	TRBJ2-7	TGTGCCAGCAGTCCCGGGACTAGCGGGAGCTCCTACGAGCAGTACTTC	CASSPGTSGSSYEQYF
.	.	TRBV7-9	TRBJ2-3	TGTGCCACCGGGTCGTCGGGGGCAGATACGCAGTATTTT	CATGSSGADTQYF
.	.	TRBV15	TRBJ2-7	TGTGCCACCAGCCTTGACAGCCTCGGAGACGAGCAGTACTTC	CATSLDSLGDEQYF
.	TRBD1	TRBV20-1	TRBJ2-7	TGCAGTGCTAGATCACAGGGGGGACCCTACGAGCAGTACTTC	CSARSQGGPYEQYF
.	TRBD1	TRBV29-1	TRBJ1-2	TGCAGCGTCACCCGGACAGGGTGGAACTATGGCTACACCTTC	CSVTRTGWNYGYTF
many	TRBD1	TRBV28	TRBJ2-7	TGTGCCAGCAACTCACCAGGACAGGGGTTTATAGGGGAGCAGTACTTC	CASNSPGQGFIGEQYF
many	TRBD2	TRBV20-1	TRBJ2-7	TGCAGTGCTAGAGACCGAAACGGGAGGGCCGTTGGTGAGCAGTACTTC	CSARDRNGRAVGEQYF
.	.	TRBV20-1	TRBJ1-2	TGCAGTGCTCCTAACAGGGCTAACTATGGCTACACCTTC	CSAPNRANYGYTF
many	TRBD2	TRBV10-3	TRBJ2-1	TGTGCCATCAGTGGGGATAGCGGGAGCTCCTACAATGAGCAGTTCTTC	CAISGDSGSSYNEQFF
many	.	TRBV28	TRBJ2-7	TGTGCCAGCGTGAGCTACTACGAGCAGTACTTC	CASVSYYEQYF
few	.	TRBV15	TRBJ1-4	TGTGCCACCAGCAGAGGGACTTCTGGAATAAATGAAAAACTGTTTTTT	CATSRGTSGINEKLFF
.	.	TRBV3-1	TRBJ2-7	TGTGCCAGCAGCCAAGAGGCGCGCGCCGCCTACGAGCAGTACTTC	CASSQEARAAYEQYF
many	TRBD2	TRBV9	TRBJ2-7	TGTGCCAGCAGCGTAGCGGGGGGTACCGAGCAGTACTTC	CASSVAGGTEQYF
.	.	TRBV20-1	TRBJ1-5	TGCAGTGCTAGAGACGACAGGAATCAGCCCCAGCATTTT	CSARDDRNQPQHF
many	.	TRBV5-1	TRBJ2-7	TGCGCCAGCAGCTTGGCCGGGACACGCTCCTACGAGCAGTACTTC	CASSLAGTRSYEQYF
few	TRBD1	TRBV12-3/TRBV12-4	TRBJ2-5	TGTGCCAGCAGCCAGACAGGGCCTCTGGAGACCCAGTACTTC	CASSQTGPLETQYF
few	.	TRBV21-1	TRBJ2-2	TGTGCCAGCAGCAAACAGACAGTACTCCCCGGGGAGCTGTTTTTT	CASSKQTVLPGELFF
many	.	TRBV18	TRBJ2-5	TGTGCCAGCAGTAACCAAGAGACCCAGTACTTC	CASSNQETQYF
few	.	TRBV10-3	TRBJ2-2	TGTGCCATCAGTGAGTCTAGGGGGGGCGCGGGCACCGGGGAGCTGTTTTTT	CAISESRGGAGTGELFF
few	.	TRBV5-1	TRBJ2-1	TGCGCCAGCAGCTTGGGGATACCAGGGGTCCATGAGCAGTTCTTC	CASSLGIPGVHEQFF
.	.	TRBV18	TRBJ2-7	TGTGCCAGCTCACCACGCCAGACCCCCTACGAGCAGTACTTC	CASSPRQTPYEQYF
few	TRBD1	TRBV12-3/TRBV12-4	TRBJ2-5	TGTGCCAGCACCTCCCCGCTCCGGGACAGGGACCAAGAGACCCAGTACTTC	CASTSPLRDRDQETQYF
few	.	TRBV2	TRBJ2-7	TGTGCCAGCAGTGAGCGTAGGGTGATCACCTACGAGCAGTACTTC	CASSERRVITYEQYF
many	TRBD1	TRBV12-3/TRBV12-4	TRBJ2-7	TGTGCCAGCAGTGGGACAGGGGGCATCAGCGAGCAGTACTTC	CASSGTGGISEQYF
.	.	TRBV5-4	TRBJ2-1	TGTGCCAGCATCCGAGGGGGGAGACGCCTGGACAATGAGCAGTTCTTC	CASIRGGRRLDNEQFF
few	TRBD2	TRBV5-6	TRBJ2-7	TGTGCCAGCAGCCCCACAGGGACTAGCGGTTTAATCTACGAGCAGTACTTC	CASSPTGTSGLIYEQYF
many	TRBD2	TRBV12-3/TRBV12-4	TRBJ2-1	TGTGCCAGCAGAACCGGGACTAGCGCCTTGAATGAGCAGTTCTTC	CASRTGTSALNEQFF
few	TRBD1	TRBV9	TRBJ2-3	TGTGCCAGCAGCGCACAACCGGGACAGGGGGCGGATACGCAGTATTTT	CASSAQPGQGADTQYF
.	.	TRBV29-1	TRBJ2-7	TGCAGCGCCTTACTAACCGCAACAGATCCCTACGAGCAGTACTTC	CSALLTATDPYEQYF
.	TRBD2	TRBV7-9	TRBJ2-7	TGTGCCAGCAGCTTTGCACCGACTAGCGGGAGAGTCTACGAGCAGTACTTC	CASSFAPTSGRVYEQYF
few	TRBD2	TRBV20-1	TRBJ2-1	TGCAGTGCTAGAGGGCGCGGGAGCTCCTACAATGAGCAGTTCTTC	CSARGRGSSYNEQFF
few	TRBD2	TRBV28	TRBJ2-3	TGTGCCAGCAGTTCACTAGCGGGACACACAGATACGCAGTATTTT	CASSSLAGHTDTQYF
few	TRBD2	TRBV2	TRBJ2-2	TGTGCCAGCAGTCTAAAGCGGGAGGTCGGGGAGCTGTTTTTT	CASSLKREVGELFF
few	.	TRBV12-3/TRBV12-4	TRBJ2-5	TGTGCCAGCAGTCCTATGCCCTGGGCGGACAGAGGGACAGAGACCCAGTACTTC	CASSPMPWADRGTETQYF
.	.	TRBV30	TRBJ1-6	TGTGCCTGGAGAGAACCGGGACCTAATTCACCCCTCCACTTT	CAWREPGPNSPLHF
many	TRBD2	TRBV24-1	TRBJ2-5	TGTGCCACCAGTGATTTGGGACTAGCGGACCAAGAGACCCAGTACTTC	CATSDLGLADQETQYF
many	.	TRBV2	TRBJ2-7	TGTGCCAGCGTAGGACGGTCCTACGAGCAGTACTTC	CASVGRSYEQYF
many	TRBD1	TRBV28	TRBJ2-7	TGTGCCAGCAGTTTAGGGGGGTTCGGACAGGGAAAATCCTACGAGCAGTACTTC	CASSLGGFGQGKSYEQYF
.	TRBD2	TRBV7-2	TRBJ2-7	TGTGCCAGCAGCTTAGCGTCGGTCGTGGGACTAGCGGGTCGCTACGAGCAGTACTTC	CASSLASVVGLAGRYEQYF
.	TRBD2	TRBV15	TRBJ2-1	TGTGCCACCAGCAGAGATCTACCAGCGGGGAATGAGCAGTTCTTC	CATSRDLPAGNEQFF
few	TRBD1	TRBV29-1	TRBJ1-1	TGCAGCGTTGAGGGACAGGGGGCGAACACTGAAGCTTTCTTT	CSVEGQGANTEAFF